These 16 T cell receptor beta chains were all obtained from the same sample, sequenced in a study of cytomegalovirus exposure and HLA in healthy donors. Amplification used 60 Vbeta primers and 13 Jbeta primers. The data were produced by immunoSEQ multiplex PCR, yet TCRdb's version contains in-frame clones alone and is incomplete. The table records around 160,000 clones, around four fifths of them present only once. Sequencing was done on a sample of PBMCs. These receptors were obtained from a young man in good health and CMV-seropositive.

The V gene is TRBV28, the J gene TRBJ2-7; D may be TRBD2 (8 bases). V lost 5 bases and J 4 bases, leaving 24 bases between the germline ends. The germline V gene encodes CDR1 MDHEN and CDR2 SYDVKM. The length of the CDR3 is 17 residues. This CDR3 reads CASSPTGGGTARYEQYF. CDR3 sequence (DNA): TGTGCCAGCAGTCCCACGGGAGGGGGGACAGCAAGATACGAGCAGTACTTC.

This chain uses TRBV7-9 with TRBJ1-5, with TRBD1 matching 7 bases. After removal of 3 bases from V and 6 bases from J, the junction contained 5 bases not matched to a gene. CDR3 length: 14 amino acids. Germline V gene lookup returns CDR1 SEHNR and CDR2 FQNEAQ (reference sequence). CDR3 sequence: CASSFQGGIQPQHF. The DNA for the CDR3 is TGTGCCAGCAGCTTTCAGGGGGGAATTCAGCCCCAGCATTTT.

This sequence joins TRBV7-9 and TRBJ1-3; D perhaps matches TRBD1 (5 bases). The CDR3 is made up of 15 amino acids. Germline V gene lookup returns CDR1 SEHNR and CDR2 FQNEAQ (reference sequence). V was pared by 4 bases and J by 4 bases, with 14 bases between. The CDR3: CASSSQWGQGNTIYF. CDR3 bases: TGTGCCAGCAGCTCCCAGTGGGGCCAAGGAAACACCATATATTTT.

The V call is TRBV7-6, the J call TRBJ1-5; 8 bases are shared with TRBD1. The trim removed 4 bases at V and 6 bases at J, leaving 2 bases unmatched. Germline CDR1 reads SGHVS; CDR2 reads FNYEAQ. The CDR3 length is 13 residues. The CDR3 region has the DNA TGTGCCAGCAGCTCCGACAGGGGTCAGCCCCAGCATTTT. Its translation: CASSSDRGQPQHF.

Points on this clone: The germline gene is not matched at one end of the junction; a read error may be the cause. The V gene is TRBV27, the J gene TRBJ2-7, with a possible D match to TRBD2 (6 bases). Germline loops: CDR1 MNHEY, CDR2 SMNVEV (reference sequence). This CDR3 has 14 amino acids. CDR3 DNA sequence: TGTGCCAGCAGTCCCGGACTAACCTCCGACGAGCAGTACTTC. It codes for CASSPGLTSDEQYF.

This clone showed up just a few times. The gene calls are TRBV6-6 and TRBJ1-1; D uncertain. The CDR3 is 11 amino acids. V lost 8 bases and J lost 8, with 12 bases in between. CDR1 is MNHNY, CDR2 SVGAGI, per germline (reference sequence). The CDR3 DNA is TGTGCCAGCGCCCCTAGCCACGAAGCTTTCTTT. It translates to CASAPSHEAFF.

The chain carries TRBV30 and TRBJ1-3, with a tentative D call TRBD1 (5 bases). CDR1 GTSNPN and CDR2 SVGIG come from the germline V gene (reference sequence). V lost 5 bases, J lost 0 bases, and 17 bases lay in between. The CDR3 runs 16 residues. This chain's CDR3 is CAWAPDGGSSGNTIYF. Here the CDR3 DNA reads TGTGCCTGGGCCCCCGACGGGGGAAGCTCTGGAAACACCATATATTTT.

The chain couples TRBV19 to TRBJ1-2, with unresolved D. V dropped 3 bases and J dropped 4 bases, with 6 bases sitting between them. Germline V gene lookup returns CDR1 LNHDA and CDR2 SQIVND (reference sequence). This CDR3 is 12 amino acids long. The CDR3 here is CASSMSSYGYTF. The CDR3 DNA sequence: TGTGCCAGTAGTATGAGTAGCTATGGCTACACCTTC.

This clone was seen just once. The chain couples TRBV28 to TRBJ2-1; tentatively, D is TRBD2 (5 bases). Per germline, CDR1 MDHEN and CDR2 SYDVKM. This CDR3 has 17 residues. V was trimmed by 2 bases and J by 7 bases, leaving 21 bases between them. The CDR3 DNA follows: TGTGCCAGCAGTTTAAGGAGGACGGGCGCGGCTGTGAATGAGCAGTTCTTC. This gives the protein CASSLRRTGAAVNEQFF.

The chain employs TRBV27 and TRBJ2-7, with D maybe TRBD1 (5 bases). The length of the CDR3 is 15 residues. Germline V gives CDR1 MNHEY, CDR2 SMNVEV (reference sequence). The germline V and J ends were trimmed by 3 bases and 5 bases, with 17 bases remaining between them. CDR3 sequence: CASSFRFSGLDEQYF. The CDR3 DNA follows: TGTGCCAGCAGTTTTAGATTTTCAGGGTTAGACGAGCAGTACTTC.

J is TRBJ2-5 and V is TRBV10-2; 8 bases align to TRBD1. The CDR3 has 17 amino acids. The V segment lost 4 bases and the J segment 5 bases; nucleotides outside the gene matches: 15. Germline-derived CDR1 and CDR2 are WSHSY and SAAADI. The CDR3 region has the DNA TGCGCCAGCAGTGTGCGGCTTGTCAGGGGGCGAGCGGAGACCCAGTACTTC. Translation gives CASSVRLVRGRAETQYF.

This chain connects TRBV5-6 to TRBJ2-7, with D possibly TRBD1 on 5 matching bases. The V gene lost 3 bases and the J gene lost 1 base, with 5 bases spanning the gap. This CDR3 has 12 residues. CDR1 SGHDT and CDR2 YYEEEE come from the germline V gene. The CDR3 nucleotides read TGTGCCAGCAGCTCAGGGTCCTACGAGCAGTACTTC. This gives the protein CASSSGSYEQYF. Full variable domain (missing parts from reference TRBV5-6 and TRBJ2-7): DAGVTQSPTHLIKTRGQQVTLRCSPKSGHDTVSWYQQALGQGPQFIFQYYEEEERQRGNFPDRFSGHQFPNYSSELNVNALLLGDSALYLCASSSGSYEQYFGPGTRLTVT.

The chain uses TRBV11-2 and TRBJ1-2; 9 positions match TRBD1. CDR1 and CDR2 (germline): SGHAT, FQNNGV. V lost 5 bases, J lost 4 bases, and 2 bases stayed unmatched. The CDR3 has 13 residues. The DNA of the CDR3 is TGTGCCAGCAGCGAGGACAGGGGCTATGGCTACACCTTC. Translating gives CASSEDRGYGYTF.

CDR3 sequence reads: CASSPQRSYEQYF. The DNA for the CDR3 is TGTGCCAGCTCACCACAGCGGTCCTACGAGCAGTACTTC. The chain recombines TRBV18 with TRBJ2-7, with a possible D match to TRBD2 (5 bases). With 1 base removed from V and 1 base from J, the gap between germline ends came to 5 bases. CDR3 length: 13 residues. Germline V gene sequence: CDR1 KGHSH, CDR2 LQKENI.

This clone was seen only once. This sequence joins TRBV25-1 and TRBJ2-7, with TRBD1 matching over 7 bases. V shed 2 bases, J shed 0 bases, and the junction held 10 bases outside the gene matches. Germline V lookup: CDR1 MGHDK, CDR2 SYGVNS. The CDR3 runs to 17 residues. CDR3 residues: CASSEQGGRPSSYEQYF. The DNA of the CDR3 is TGTGCCAGCAGTGAACAAGGGGGCCGGCCCAGCTCCTACGAGCAGTACTTC.

This clone has a handful of counts. Mismatch with germline at one junction end may stem from a read error. This chain joins TRBV7-7 and TRBJ2-5; 13 bases fit TRBD2. The V gene's germline CDR1 is SSHAT and CDR2 FNYEAQ (reference sequence). This CDR3 is 17 amino acids long. The CDR3 loop reads CASSLGGTSGIGETQYF. The CDR3 DNA sequence: TGTGCTAGCAGCCTCGGCGGGACTAGCGGGATCGGGGAGACCCAGTACTTC.